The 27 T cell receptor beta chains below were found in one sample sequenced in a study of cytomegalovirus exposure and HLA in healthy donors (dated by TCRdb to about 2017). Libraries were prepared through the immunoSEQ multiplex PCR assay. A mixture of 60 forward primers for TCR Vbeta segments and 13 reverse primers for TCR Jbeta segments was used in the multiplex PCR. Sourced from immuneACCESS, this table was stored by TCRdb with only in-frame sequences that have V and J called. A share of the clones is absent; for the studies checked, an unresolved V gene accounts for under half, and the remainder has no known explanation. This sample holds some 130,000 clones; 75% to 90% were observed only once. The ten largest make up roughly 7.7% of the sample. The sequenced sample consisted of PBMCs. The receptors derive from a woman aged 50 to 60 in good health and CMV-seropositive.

The CDR3 nucleotides read TGCAGCGTTGCCCAGGGTAGTAGCAATCAGCCCCAGCATTTT. Translating gives CSVAQGSSNQPQHF. The chain couples TRBV29-1 to TRBJ1-5; perhaps TRBD1 as D (5 bases). V dropped 4 bases and J dropped 0 bases, with 10 bases sitting between them. This CDR3 has 14 amino acids. From germline, CDR1 is SQVTM and CDR2 ANQGSEA.

This CDR3 is CASSRQGNEQFF. The CDR3 coding sequence is TGTGCCAGCTCTCGTCAGGGCAATGAGCAGTTCTTC. V is TRBV18 and J is TRBJ2-1; D might be TRBD1 (5 bases). The CDR3 loop spans 12 amino acids. Trimming removed 6 bases at V and 6 bases at J, with 9 bases between. Germline loops: CDR1 KGHSH, CDR2 LQKENI.

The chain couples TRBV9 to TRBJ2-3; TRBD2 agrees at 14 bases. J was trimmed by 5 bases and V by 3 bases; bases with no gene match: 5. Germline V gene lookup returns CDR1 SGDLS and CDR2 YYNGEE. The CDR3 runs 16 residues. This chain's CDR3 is CASSARLAGGQDTQYF. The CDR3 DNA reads TGTGCCAGCAGCGCTCGACTAGCGGGAGGGCAAGATACGCAGTATTTT.

The CDR3 region is CASNNGLAYEQYF. CDR3 bases: TGTGCCAGCAACAACGGACTAGCTTACGAGCAGTACTTC. The rearrangement links TRBV6-1 to TRBJ2-7; 8 bases are shared with TRBD2. Trimming removed 7 bases from V and 4 bases from J; junction bases left unmatched: 6. Germline lookup yields CDR1 MNHNS and CDR2 SASEGT. The CDR3 extends over 13 amino acids.

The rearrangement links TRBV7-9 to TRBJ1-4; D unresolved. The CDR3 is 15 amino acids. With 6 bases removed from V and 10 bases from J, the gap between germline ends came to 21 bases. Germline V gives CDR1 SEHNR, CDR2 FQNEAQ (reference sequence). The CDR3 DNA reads TGTGCCAGCAGGGGTGAACCGGGCCCAGGAGGAAAACTGTTTTTT. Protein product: CASRGEPGPGGKLFF.

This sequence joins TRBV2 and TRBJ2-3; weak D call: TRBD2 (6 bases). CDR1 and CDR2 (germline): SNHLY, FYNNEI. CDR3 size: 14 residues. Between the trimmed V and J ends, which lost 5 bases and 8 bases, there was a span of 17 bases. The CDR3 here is CASSLMGRGATQYF. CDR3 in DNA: TGTGCCAGCAGTCTCATGGGGCGGGGCGCTACGCAGTATTTT.

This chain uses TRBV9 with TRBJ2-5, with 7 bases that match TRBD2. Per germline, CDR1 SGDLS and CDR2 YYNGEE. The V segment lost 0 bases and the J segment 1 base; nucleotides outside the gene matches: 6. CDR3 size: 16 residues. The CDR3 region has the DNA TGTGCCAGCAGCGTAGGGGCTAGCGGCTTCCAAGAGACCCAGTACTTC. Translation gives CASSVGASGFQETQYF.

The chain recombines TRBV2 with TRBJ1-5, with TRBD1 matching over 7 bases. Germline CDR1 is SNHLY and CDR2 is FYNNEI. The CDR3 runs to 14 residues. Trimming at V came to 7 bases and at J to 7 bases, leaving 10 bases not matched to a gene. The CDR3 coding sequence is TGTGCCAGCACCCCGAGCAGGGGGTCCCAGCCCCAGCATTTT. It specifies CASTPSRGSQPQHF.

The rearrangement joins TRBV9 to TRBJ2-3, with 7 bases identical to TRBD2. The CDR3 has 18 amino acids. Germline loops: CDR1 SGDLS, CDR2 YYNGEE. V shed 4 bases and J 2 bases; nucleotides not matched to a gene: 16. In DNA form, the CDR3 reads TGTGCCAGCAGCTCCTATGGTGGGCTAGCGGACACCACAGATACGCAGTATTTT. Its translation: CASSSYGGLADTTDTQYF.

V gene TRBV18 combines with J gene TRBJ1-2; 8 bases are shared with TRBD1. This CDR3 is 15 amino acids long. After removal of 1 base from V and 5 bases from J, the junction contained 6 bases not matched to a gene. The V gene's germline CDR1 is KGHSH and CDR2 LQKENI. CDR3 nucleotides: TGTGCCAGCTCACCACGGGGGACAGGACAGTATGGCTACACCTTC. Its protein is CASSPRGTGQYGYTF.

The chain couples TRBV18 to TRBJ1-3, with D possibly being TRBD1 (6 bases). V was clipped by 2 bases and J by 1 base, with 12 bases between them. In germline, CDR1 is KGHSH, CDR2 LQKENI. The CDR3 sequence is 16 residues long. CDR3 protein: CASSPNRAGSGNTIYF. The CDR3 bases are TGTGCCAGCTCACCAAACAGGGCGGGTTCTGGAAACACCATATATTTT.

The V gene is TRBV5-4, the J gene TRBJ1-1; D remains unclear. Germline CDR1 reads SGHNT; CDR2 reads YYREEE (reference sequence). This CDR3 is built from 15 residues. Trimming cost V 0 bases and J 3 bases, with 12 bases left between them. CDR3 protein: CASSLVSGFDTEAFF. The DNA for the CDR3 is TGTGCCAGCAGCTTGGTGTCCGGGTTTGACACTGAAGCTTTCTTT.

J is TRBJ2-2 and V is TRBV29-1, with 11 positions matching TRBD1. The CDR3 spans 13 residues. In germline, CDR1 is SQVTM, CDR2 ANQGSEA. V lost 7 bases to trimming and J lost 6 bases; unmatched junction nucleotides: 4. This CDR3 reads CSARGQGAGELFF. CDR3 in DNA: TGCAGCGCGAGGGGACAGGGGGCCGGGGAGCTGTTTTTT.

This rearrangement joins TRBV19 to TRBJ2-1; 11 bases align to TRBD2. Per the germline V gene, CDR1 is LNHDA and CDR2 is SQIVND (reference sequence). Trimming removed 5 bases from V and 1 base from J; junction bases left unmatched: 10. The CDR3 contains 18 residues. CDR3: CASSVGLAGDLSYNEQFF. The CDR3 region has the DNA TGTGCCAGTAGTGTCGGACTAGCGGGCGACCTATCCTACAATGAGCAGTTCTTC. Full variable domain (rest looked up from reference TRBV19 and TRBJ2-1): DGGITQSPKYLFRKEGQNVTLSCEQNLNHDAMYWYRQDPGQGLRLIYYSQIVNDFQKGDIAEGYSVSREKKESFPLTVTSAQKNPTAFYLCASSVGLAGDLSYNEQFFGPGTRLTVL.

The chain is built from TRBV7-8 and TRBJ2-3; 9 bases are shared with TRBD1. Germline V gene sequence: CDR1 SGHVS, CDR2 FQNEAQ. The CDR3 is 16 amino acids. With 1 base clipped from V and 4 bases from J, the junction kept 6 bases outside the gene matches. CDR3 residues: CASSLVGDREADTQYF. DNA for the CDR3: TGTGCCAGCAGCTTAGTAGGGGACAGGGAGGCAGATACGCAGTATTTT. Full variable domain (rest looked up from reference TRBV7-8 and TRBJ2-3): GAGVSQSPRYKVAKRGQDVALRCDPISGHVSLFWYQQALGQGPEFLTYFQNEAQLDKSGLPSDRFFAERPEGSVSTLKIQRTQQEDSAVYLCASSLVGDREADTQYFGPGTRLTVL.

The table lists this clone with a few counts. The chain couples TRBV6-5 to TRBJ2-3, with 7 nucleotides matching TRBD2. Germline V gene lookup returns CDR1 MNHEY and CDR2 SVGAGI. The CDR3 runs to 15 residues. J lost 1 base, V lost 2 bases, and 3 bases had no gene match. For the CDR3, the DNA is TGTGCCAGCAGTTACGGCGGGAGAGGCACAGATACGCAGTATTTT. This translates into CASSYGGRGTDTQYF.

The CDR3 DNA sequence: TGTGCCAGCAGCCCCGGGCGGGGGCAGGGTTTTGGAAACACCATATATTTT. Translation: CASSPGRGQGFGNTIYF. The chain recombines TRBV21-1 with TRBJ1-3. TRBV21-1 is a pseudogene. This CDR3 has 17 amino acids.

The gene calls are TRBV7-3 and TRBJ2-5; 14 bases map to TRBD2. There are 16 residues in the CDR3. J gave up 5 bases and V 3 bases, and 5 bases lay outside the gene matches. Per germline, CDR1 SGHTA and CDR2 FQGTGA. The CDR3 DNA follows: TGTGCCAGCAGCTTGACTAGCGGGAGGGCAGGCGAGACCCAGTACTTC. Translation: CASSLTSGRAGETQYF.

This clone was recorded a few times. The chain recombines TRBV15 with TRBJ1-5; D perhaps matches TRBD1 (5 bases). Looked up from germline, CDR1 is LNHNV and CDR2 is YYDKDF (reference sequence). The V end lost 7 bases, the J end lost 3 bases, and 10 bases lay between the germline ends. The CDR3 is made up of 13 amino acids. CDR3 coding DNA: TGTGCCACCACCGAGGGACTCAATCAGCCCCAGCATTTT. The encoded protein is CATTEGLNQPQHF.

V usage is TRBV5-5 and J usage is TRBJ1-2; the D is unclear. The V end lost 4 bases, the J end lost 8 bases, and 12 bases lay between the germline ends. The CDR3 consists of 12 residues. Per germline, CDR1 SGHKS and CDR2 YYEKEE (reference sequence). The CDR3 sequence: CASSPGWEGYTF. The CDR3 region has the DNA TGTGCCAGCAGCCCCGGGTGGGAGGGCTACACCTTC. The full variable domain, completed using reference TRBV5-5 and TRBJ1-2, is DAGVTQSPTHLIKTRGQQVTLRCSPISGHKSVSWYQQVLGQGPQFIFQYYEKEERGRGNFPDRFSARQFPNYSSELNVNALLLGDSALYLCASSPGWEGYTFGSGTRLTVV.

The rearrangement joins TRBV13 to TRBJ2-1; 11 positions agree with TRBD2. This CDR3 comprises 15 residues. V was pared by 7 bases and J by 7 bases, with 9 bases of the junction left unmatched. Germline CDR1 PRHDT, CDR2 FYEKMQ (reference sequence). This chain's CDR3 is CASKTRTSGFNEQFF. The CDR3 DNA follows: TGTGCCAGCAAGACGAGGACTAGCGGGTTTAATGAGCAGTTCTTC.

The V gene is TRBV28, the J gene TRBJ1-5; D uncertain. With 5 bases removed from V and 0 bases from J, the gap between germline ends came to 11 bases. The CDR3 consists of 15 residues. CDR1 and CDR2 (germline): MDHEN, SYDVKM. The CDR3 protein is CASSVGSSSNQPQHF. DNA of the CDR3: TGTGCCAGCAGTGTGGGCAGCAGTAGCAATCAGCCCCAGCATTTT.

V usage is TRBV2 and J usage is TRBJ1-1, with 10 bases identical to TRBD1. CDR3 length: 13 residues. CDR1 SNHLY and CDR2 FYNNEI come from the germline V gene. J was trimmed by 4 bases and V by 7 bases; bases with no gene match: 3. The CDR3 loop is CASTRTGGTEAFF. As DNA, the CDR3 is TGTGCCAGCACCAGGACAGGGGGCACTGAAGCTTTCTTT.

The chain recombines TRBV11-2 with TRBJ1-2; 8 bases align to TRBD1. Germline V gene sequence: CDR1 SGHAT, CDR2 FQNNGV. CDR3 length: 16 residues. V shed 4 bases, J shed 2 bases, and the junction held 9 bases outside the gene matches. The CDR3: CASSSRSRGPNYGYTF. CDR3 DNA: TGTGCCAGCAGCTCCCGATCCAGGGGGCCAAACTATGGCTACACCTTC.

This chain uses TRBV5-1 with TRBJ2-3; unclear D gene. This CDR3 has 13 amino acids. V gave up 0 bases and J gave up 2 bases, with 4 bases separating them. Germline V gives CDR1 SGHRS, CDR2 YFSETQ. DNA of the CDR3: TGCGCCAGCAGCTTGGCGGTCACAGATACGCAGTATTTT. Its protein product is CASSLAVTDTQYF.

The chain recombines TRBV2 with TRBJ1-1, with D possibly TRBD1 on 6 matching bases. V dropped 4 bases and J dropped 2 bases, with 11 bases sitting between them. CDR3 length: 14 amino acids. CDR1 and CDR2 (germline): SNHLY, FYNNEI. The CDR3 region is CASSVRQVNTEAFF. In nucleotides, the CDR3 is TGTGCCAGCAGTGTGAGACAGGTTAACACTGAAGCTTTCTTT.

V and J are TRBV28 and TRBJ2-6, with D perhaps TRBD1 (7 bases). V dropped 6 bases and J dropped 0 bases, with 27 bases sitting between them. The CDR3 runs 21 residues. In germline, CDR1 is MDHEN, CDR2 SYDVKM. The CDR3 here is CASSSFQGGIDRFSGANVLTF. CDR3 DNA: TGTGCCAGCAGCTCCTTCCAGGGGGGAATTGACAGGTTCTCTGGGGCCAACGTCCTGACTTTC. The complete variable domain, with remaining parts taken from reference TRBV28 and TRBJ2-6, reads DVKVTQSSRYLVKRTGEKVFLECVQDMDHENMFWYRQDPGLGLRLIYFSYDVKMKEKGDIPEGYSVSREKKERFSLILESASTNQTSMYLCASSSFQGGIDRFSGANVLTFGAGSRLTVL.